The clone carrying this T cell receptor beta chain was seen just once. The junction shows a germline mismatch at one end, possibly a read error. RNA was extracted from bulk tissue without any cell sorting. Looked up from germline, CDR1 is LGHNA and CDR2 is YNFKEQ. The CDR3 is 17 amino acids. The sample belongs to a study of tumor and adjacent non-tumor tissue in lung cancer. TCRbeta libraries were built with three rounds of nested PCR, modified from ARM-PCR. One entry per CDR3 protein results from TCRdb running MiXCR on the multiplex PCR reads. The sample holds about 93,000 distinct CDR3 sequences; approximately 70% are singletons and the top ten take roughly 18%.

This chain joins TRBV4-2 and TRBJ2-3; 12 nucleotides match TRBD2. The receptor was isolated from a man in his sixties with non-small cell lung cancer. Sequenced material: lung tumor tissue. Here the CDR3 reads CDSSQDRPSGGEDTQYF. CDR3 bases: TGTGACAGCAGCCAAGATCGGCCTAGCGGGGGGGAGGATACGCAGTATTTT.